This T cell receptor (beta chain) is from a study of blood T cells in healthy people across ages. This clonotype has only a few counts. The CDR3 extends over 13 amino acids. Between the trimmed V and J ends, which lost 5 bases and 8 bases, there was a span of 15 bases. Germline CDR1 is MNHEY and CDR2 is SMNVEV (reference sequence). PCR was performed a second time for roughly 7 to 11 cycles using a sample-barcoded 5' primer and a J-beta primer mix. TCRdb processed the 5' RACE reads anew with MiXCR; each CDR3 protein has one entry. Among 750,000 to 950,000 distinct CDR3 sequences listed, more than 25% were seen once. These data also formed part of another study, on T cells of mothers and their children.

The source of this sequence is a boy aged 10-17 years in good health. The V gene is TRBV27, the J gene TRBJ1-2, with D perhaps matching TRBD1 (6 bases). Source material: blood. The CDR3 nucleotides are TGTGCCAGCAGTCCACAGGGTGCAGGGGGCTACACCTTC. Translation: CASSPQGAGGYTF.